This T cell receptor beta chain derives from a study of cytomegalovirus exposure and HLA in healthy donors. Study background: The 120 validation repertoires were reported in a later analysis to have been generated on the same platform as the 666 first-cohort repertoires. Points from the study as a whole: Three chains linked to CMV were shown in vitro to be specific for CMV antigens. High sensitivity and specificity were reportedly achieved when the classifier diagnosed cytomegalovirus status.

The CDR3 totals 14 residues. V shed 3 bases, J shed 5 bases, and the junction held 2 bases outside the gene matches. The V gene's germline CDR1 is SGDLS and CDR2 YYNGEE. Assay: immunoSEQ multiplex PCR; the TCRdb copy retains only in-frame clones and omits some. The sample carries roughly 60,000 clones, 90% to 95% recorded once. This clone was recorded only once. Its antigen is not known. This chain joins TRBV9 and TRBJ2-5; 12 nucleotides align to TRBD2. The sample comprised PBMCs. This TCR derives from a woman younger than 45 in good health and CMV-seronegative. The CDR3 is CASSATSGRETQYF. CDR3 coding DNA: TGTGCCAGCAGCGCCACTAGCGGGAGGGAGACCCAGTACTTC.